This T cell receptor beta chain emerged from a study of T cell responses to AZD1222 COVID-19 vaccine. CDR1 is SNHLY and CDR2 is FYNNEI in the germline V gene. This CDR3 contains 15 residues. V gave up 11 bases and J gave up 3 bases, with 17 bases separating them. Sequencing used immunoSEQ multiplex PCR; TCRdb keeps in-frame clones, though not all of them. Counted here are fewer than 200,000 clones, approximately 87% occurring once; the ten biggest clones make up over 4%. The clonotype originates from an adult who received the AZD1222 COVID-19 vaccine. The chain joins TRBV2 to TRBJ1-6; tentative D call: TRBD1 (5 bases). The specimen comprised peripheral blood, sampled 28 days after the second AZD1222 dose. The CDR3: CALTEGANYNSPLHF. In DNA, the CDR3 is TGTGCCCTAACTGAAGGGGCCAACTATAATTCACCCCTCCACTTT.